The 30 T cell receptor beta chains below come from one sample, sequenced in a study of patients and donors after allogeneic stem cell transplantation. TCRdb reprocessed the RT-PCR reads with MiXCR, giving one entry per CDR3 protein. The sample lists some 960,000 distinct CDR3 sequences; roughly 18% were seen once. The sample comprised blood, either unsorted or a sorted T cell fraction (not recorded which). The source is a human donor who was either an allogeneic HSCT recipient or a stem cell or donor lymphocyte infusion donor (not recorded which). It is not recorded whose cells these are; they may come from a transplant donor.

The chain employs TRBV7-2 and TRBJ1-1; D is ambiguous. The CDR3 has 14 residues. V lost 1 base and J 4 bases, leaving 10 bases between the germline ends. Germline CDR1 and CDR2: SGHTA and FQGNSA. CDR3 sequence: CASSLVGFGTEAFF. DNA of the CDR3: TGTGCCAGCAGCTTAGTGGGATTTGGCACTGAAGCTTTCTTT.

The chain couples TRBV21-1 to TRBJ1-5. TRBV21-1 is classified as a pseudogene. This CDR3 is 17 amino acids long. The CDR3 DNA sequence: TGTGCCAGCAGCGGGACTCTTCAGCCAAACGGCAATCAGCCCCAGCATTTT. It translates to CASSGTLQPNGNQPQHF.

This clonotype was detected a few times. V is TRBV12-3 or TRBV12-4 and J is TRBJ2-3; no clear D gene. This CDR3 is built from 14 residues. V was cut by 4 bases and J by 4 bases, with 12 bases left in between. The CDR3 region has the DNA TGTGCCAGCAGTTCCGGCCTTACGCCAGATACGCAGTATTTT. This sequence encodes CASSSGLTPDTQYF.

The CDR3 DNA sequence: TGCGCCAGCAGCTCAGTCAACAGGGGGCATGAGCAGTTCTTC. Its protein is CASSSVNRGHEQFF. This chain joins TRBV5-1 and TRBJ2-1; TRBD1 matches at 9 bases. Losses at the gene ends were 3 bases for V and 8 bases for J; bases not matched to a gene: 6. Germline loops: CDR1 SGHRS, CDR2 YFSETQ. CDR3 length: 14 amino acids.

CDR3 sequence (DNA): TGTGCCAGCAGCTTCTGGGGGGTTAGGAGCACTGAAGCTTTCTTT. Protein sequence: CASSFWGVRSTEAFF. The chain recombines TRBV5-4 with TRBJ1-1; perhaps TRBD1 as D (5 bases). Germline CDR1 and CDR2: SGHNT and YYREEE (reference sequence). Trimming took 2 bases from V and 4 from J, leaving 15 bases between them. This CDR3 has 15 residues.

This clonotype was picked up a small number of times. V gene TRBV20-1 combines with J gene TRBJ2-3; possible D gene TRBD2, 6 bases. The CDR3 spans 14 residues. Trimming pared 2 bases from V and 0 bases from J, leaving 9 bases between. The germline gives CDR1 DFQATT, CDR2 SNEGSKA (reference sequence). In DNA form, the CDR3 reads TGCAGTGCTAGACCCGGGACTAGCACAGATACGCAGTATTTT. It encodes CSARPGTSTDTQYF.

The chain joins TRBV12-3 or TRBV12-4 to TRBJ2-7; 7 bases fit TRBD1. Trimming at V came to 6 bases and at J to 2 bases, leaving 10 bases not matched to a gene. This CDR3 is built from 15 residues. Here the CDR3 reads CASRHTQGPPYEQYF. DNA of the CDR3: TGTGCCAGCAGACACACACAGGGGCCGCCCTACGAGCAGTACTTC.

This clonotype was found a few times. The chain joins TRBV7-9 to TRBJ2-3; TRBD2 agrees at 11 bases. The CDR3 is made up of 15 amino acids. The trim removed 5 bases at V and 5 bases at J, leaving 6 bases unmatched. Germline V gene lookup returns CDR1 SEHNR and CDR2 FQNEAQ (reference sequence). As DNA, the CDR3 is TGTGCCAGCAGCCGTAGCGGGGGGGCCAGAGATACGCAGTATTTT. Residues: CASSRSGGARDTQYF.

The chain carries TRBV4-1 and TRBJ2-1, with TRBD2 matching 10 bases. Germline V lookup: CDR1 MGHRA, CDR2 YSYEKL. Losses at the gene ends were 1 base for V and 4 bases for J; bases not matched to a gene: 10. The CDR3 has 18 residues. The DNA of the CDR3 is TGCGCCAGCAGCCAAGTAGTCCTACTAGCGGGAAGGTACAATGAGCAGTTCTTC. It encodes CASSQVVLLAGRYNEQFF.

The J gene is TRBJ1-2, the V gene TRBV9; D uncertain. The CDR3 is 15 amino acids. Germline CDR1 is SGDLS and CDR2 is YYNGEE. Trimming removed 1 base from V and 4 bases from J, with 14 bases in between. Here the CDR3 reads CASSVTPRLGYGYTF. CDR3 DNA sequence: TGTGCCAGCAGCGTAACTCCCCGACTTGGCTATGGCTACACCTTC.

This clonotype was seen at least ten times. The rearrangement links TRBV12-3 or TRBV12-4 to TRBJ2-2; D is possibly TRBD1 or TRBD2 (5 bases each). V was shortened by 9 bases and J by 5 bases, with 7 bases between the two germline ends. The CDR3 contains 11 residues. The DNA for the CDR3 is TGTGCCAGGGGGGAAACCGGGGAGCTGTTTTTT. This gives the protein CARGETGELFF.

In the case of this clonotype: A read error may produce the germline difference seen at one junction end. The V and J genes are TRBV5-4 and TRBJ2-5; 8 bases agree with TRBD2. CDR1 and CDR2 (germline): SGHNT, YYREEE (reference sequence). The CDR3 consists of 12 residues. The DNA for the CDR3 is TGTGCCAGCAGCTTTAATAGCGGGGACGTGGGCTTC. Translated: CASSFNSGDVGF.

The chain employs TRBV12-3 or TRBV12-4 and TRBJ1-5, with unresolved D. This CDR3 comprises 13 residues. V was trimmed by 4 bases and J by 9 bases, leaving 13 bases between them. The CDR3 bases are TGTGCCAGCAGTTGGACCCTTGGTTTGCCCCAGCATTTT. It specifies CASSWTLGLPQHF.

The V and J genes are TRBV5-1 and TRBJ2-7; TRBD1 or TRBD2 may be the D gene (6 bases each). The V end was cut by 4 bases, the J end by 4 bases, with 18 bases between. CDR1 and CDR2 from the germline V gene are SGHRS and YFSETQ. The CDR3 is 15 residues long. For the CDR3, the DNA is TGCGCCAGCAGCCGAGGGGGGCAGGGACCATACGAGCAGTACTTC. This codes for CASSRGGQGPYEQYF.

The chain is built from TRBV20-1 and TRBJ2-1; TRBD2 matches at 8 bases. CDR3 length: 16 amino acids. Germline values: CDR1 DFQATT, CDR2 SNEGSKA (reference sequence). V lost 5 bases, J lost 6 bases, and 15 bases stayed unmatched. CDR3 DNA sequence: TGCAGTGCTTTCCGGCCCGGCGGGGGGACCTTCAATGAGCAGTTCTTC. Encoded protein: CSAFRPGGGTFNEQFF.

This clonotype showed up just a few times. The chain uses TRBV9 and TRBJ1-3; D not certain. This CDR3 comprises 14 residues. Trimming cost V 3 bases and J 3 bases, with 10 bases left between them. In germline, CDR1 is SGDLS, CDR2 YYNGEE. CDR3 DNA: TGTGCCAGCAGCGCCCGAGGGAATGGAAACACCATATATTTT. Its protein product is CASSARGNGNTIYF.

This rearrangement joins TRBV27 to TRBJ1-2, with a tentative D call TRBD1 (6 bases). Germline V gene data show CDR1 as MNHEY and CDR2 as SMNVEV (reference sequence). The CDR3 runs to 15 residues. Trimming shortened V by 5 bases and J by 7 bases, and 20 bases separated the two germline ends. CDR3 protein: CASSQLVGGGSGYTF. The CDR3 bases are TGTGCCAGCAGTCAACTCGTTGGAGGGGGAAGTGGCTACACCTTC.

The chain is built from TRBV30 and TRBJ2-3, with TRBD2 as a possible D gene (5 bases). V lost 2 bases, J lost 8 bases, and 11 bases lay in between. The germline CDR1 and CDR2 sequences are GTSNPN and SVGIG (reference sequence). The length of the CDR3 is 12 residues. The CDR3 DNA reads as TGTGCCTGGAGTCTAGCTGAGGGTACGCAGTATTTT. Translating it yields CAWSLAEGTQYF.

This clonotype was seen a few times. The rearrangement joins TRBV7-2 to TRBJ1-4; 11 nucleotides agree with TRBD1. Losses at the gene ends were 5 bases for V and 0 bases for J; bases not matched to a gene: 5. The CDR3 totals 17 residues. From germline, CDR1 is SGHTA and CDR2 FQGNSA. The CDR3 sequence: CASSPRTGGATNEKLFF. The DNA of the CDR3 is TGTGCCAGCAGCCCACGGACAGGGGGCGCAACTAATGAAAAACTGTTTTTT. Supplemented by reference TRBV7-2 and TRBJ1-4, the full variable domain reads GAGVSQSPSNKVTEKGKDVELRCDPISGHTALYWYRQSLGQGLEFLIYFQGNSAPDKSGLPSDRFSAERTGGSVSTLTIQRTQQEDSAVYLCASSPRTGGATNEKLFFGSGTQLSVL.

The chain employs TRBV5-1 and TRBJ2-3; D gene ambiguous. This CDR3 is built from 15 residues. Germline loops: CDR1 SGHRS, CDR2 YFSETQ. Deletions cut 0 bases from V and 2 bases from J, with 10 bases between. The CDR3 sequence is CASSLVSAPTDTQYF. DNA for the CDR3: TGCGCCAGCAGCTTGGTCTCGGCTCCCACAGATACGCAGTATTTT.

This clonotype was seen only a few times. This chain joins TRBV27 and TRBJ1-2; no clear D gene. The germline gives CDR1 MNHEY, CDR2 SMNVEV (reference sequence). This CDR3 has 11 amino acids. The V gene lost 5 bases and the J gene lost 6 bases, with 7 bases spanning the gap. The CDR3 nucleotides read TGTGCCAGCAGTGGGTGGAATGGCTACACCTTC. It translates to CASSGWNGYTF.

The chain couples TRBV9 to TRBJ2-4; tentative D call: TRBD1 (5 bases). Germline CDR1 SGDLS, CDR2 YYNGEE. The ends were cut back, 0 bases at V and 4 bases at J, with 11 bases in the middle. The length of the CDR3 is 15 residues. The CDR3 nucleotides read TGTGCCAGCAGCGTAGGCAGGGATAGGAAAAACATTCAGTACTTC. Its translation: CASSVGRDRKNIQYF.

The sample holds a few counts of this clonotype. This rearrangement joins TRBV11-2 to TRBJ2-7; D unresolved. CDR3 length: 15 amino acids. The V gene lost 4 bases and the J gene lost 4 bases, with 17 bases spanning the gap. Per germline, CDR1 SGHAT and CDR2 FQNNGV. The CDR3 loop reads CASSSLTSNLYEQYF. CDR3 DNA: TGTGCCAGCAGCTCCCTTACCTCTAACCTATACGAGCAGTACTTC.

The chain employs TRBV5-1 and TRBJ2-3; no definite D call. The CDR3 spans 13 residues. The germline gives CDR1 SGHRS, CDR2 YFSETQ. Between the trimmed V and J ends, which lost 6 bases and 2 bases, there was a span of 10 bases. CDR3 loop: CASIGLPTDTQYF. CDR3 DNA sequence: TGCGCCAGCATCGGGCTCCCCACAGATACGCAGTATTTT.

Ten or more counts support this clonotype. This chain uses TRBV12-3 or TRBV12-4 with TRBJ1-1; D gene uncertain. The CDR3 runs to 13 residues. Trimming removed 2 bases from V and 6 bases from J, with 10 bases in between. CDR3 region: CASSLTGQSEAFF. The CDR3 coding sequence is TGTGCCAGCAGTTTAACGGGCCAGTCTGAAGCTTTCTTT.

This clonotype was counted only a few times. The chain links TRBV20-1 to TRBJ2-7; TRBD2 is a possible D gene (6 bases). Between the trimmed V and J ends, which lost 5 bases and 2 bases, there was a span of 16 bases. There are 14 residues in the CDR3. Looked up from germline, CDR1 is DFQATT and CDR2 is SNEGSKA (reference sequence). CDR3 bases: TGCAGTGCTGGAGCACTAGCCTCCCCCTACGAGCAGTACTTC. Translation gives CSAGALASPYEQYF.

There are a few counts of this clonotype. This rearrangement joins TRBV4-2 to TRBJ2-1, with D tentatively TRBD1 (6 bases). The germline gives CDR1 LGHNA, CDR2 YNFKEQ. The V end lost 0 bases, the J end lost 5 bases, and 14 bases lay between the germline ends. CDR3 length: 16 amino acids. The CDR3: CASSQDGQGINNEQFF. CDR3 coding DNA: TGTGCCAGCAGCCAAGATGGCCAGGGGATCAACAATGAGCAGTTCTTC.

V is TRBV12-3 or TRBV12-4 and J is TRBJ1-1; D is ambiguous. The V gene lost 1 base and the J gene lost 9 bases, with 12 bases spanning the gap. The length of the CDR3 is 13 residues. For the CDR3, the DNA is TGTGCCAGCAGTTTAGTGGCCTTACGCAAAGCTTTCTTT. Translating gives CASSLVALRKAFF.

The J gene is TRBJ2-7, the V gene TRBV6-5; D possibly matches TRBD1 or TRBD2 (5 bases each). The germline V gene encodes CDR1 MNHEY and CDR2 SVGAGI. The V gene lost 1 base and the J gene lost 6 bases, with 16 bases spanning the gap. CDR3 length: 15 amino acids. CDR3 DNA: TGTGCCAGCAGTTACTGGCCGGGACCCAATTCCGAGCAGTACTTC. Protein sequence: CASSYWPGPNSEQYF.

Written as DNA, the CDR3 is TGTGCCAGCAGGGACCAAGAGATTAGTTCACCCCTCCACTTT. Its protein is CASRDQEISSPLHF. V and J are TRBV12-3 or TRBV12-4 and TRBJ1-6, with D unclear. CDR3 length: 14 residues. V dropped 6 bases and J dropped 9 bases, with 15 bases sitting between them.